The clone carrying this TCR beta chain was counted a few times. The conserved phenylalanine or tryptophan is not found at the CDR3 terminus, so this likely reflects a read error. Because the CDR3's place on the DNA is in doubt, the DNA is left out and the CDR3 is given as listed by TCRdb. Using unique molecular identifiers, the investigators prepared the TCRbeta library. TCRdb used MiXCR to reprocess the PCR reads, holding one entry per CDR3 protein. The sample contains about 610,000 distinct CDR3 sequences, 8% to 11% of which appear only once. The CDR3 adds up to 12 amino acids, both ends counted. The germline CDR1 and CDR2 sequences are SGHRS and YFSETQ. These data originate in a study of T-cell reconstitution after alpha-beta-depleted transplantation in children.

The clonotype originates from a human donor who donated a stem cell graft to a child with acute myeloid leukemia. Sequenced here: PBMCs from the stem cell graft donor, sampled from the stem cell graft. The genes are TRBV5-1 and TRBJ1-2; TRBD1, as called in the table, went unchecked against the DNA. This CDR3 is CASSPDRGRRVI.